This T cell receptor beta chain was sequenced in a study of blood T cell repertoires in COVID-19. The length of the CDR3 is 15 residues. The V and J ends lost 7 bases and 5 bases, in that order; junction bases with no gene match: 7. Germline assignment: CDR1 MNHEY and CDR2 SVGAGI. Only in-frame clones appear in the TCRdb table, and some are missing; sequencing was by immunoSEQ multiplex PCR. The sample holds around 250,000 clones; approximately 86% are singletons and the top ten take around 9%. The V call is TRBV6-5, the J call TRBJ2-2, with 10 bases that match TRBD1. This sequence originates from a man aged 35 to 55 with active or convalescent COVID-19. Sequenced: peripheral blood. The CDR3 region is CASKRQGARTGELFF. CDR3 nucleotides: TGTGCCAGCAAGCGACAGGGGGCGCGAACCGGGGAGCTGTTTTTT.